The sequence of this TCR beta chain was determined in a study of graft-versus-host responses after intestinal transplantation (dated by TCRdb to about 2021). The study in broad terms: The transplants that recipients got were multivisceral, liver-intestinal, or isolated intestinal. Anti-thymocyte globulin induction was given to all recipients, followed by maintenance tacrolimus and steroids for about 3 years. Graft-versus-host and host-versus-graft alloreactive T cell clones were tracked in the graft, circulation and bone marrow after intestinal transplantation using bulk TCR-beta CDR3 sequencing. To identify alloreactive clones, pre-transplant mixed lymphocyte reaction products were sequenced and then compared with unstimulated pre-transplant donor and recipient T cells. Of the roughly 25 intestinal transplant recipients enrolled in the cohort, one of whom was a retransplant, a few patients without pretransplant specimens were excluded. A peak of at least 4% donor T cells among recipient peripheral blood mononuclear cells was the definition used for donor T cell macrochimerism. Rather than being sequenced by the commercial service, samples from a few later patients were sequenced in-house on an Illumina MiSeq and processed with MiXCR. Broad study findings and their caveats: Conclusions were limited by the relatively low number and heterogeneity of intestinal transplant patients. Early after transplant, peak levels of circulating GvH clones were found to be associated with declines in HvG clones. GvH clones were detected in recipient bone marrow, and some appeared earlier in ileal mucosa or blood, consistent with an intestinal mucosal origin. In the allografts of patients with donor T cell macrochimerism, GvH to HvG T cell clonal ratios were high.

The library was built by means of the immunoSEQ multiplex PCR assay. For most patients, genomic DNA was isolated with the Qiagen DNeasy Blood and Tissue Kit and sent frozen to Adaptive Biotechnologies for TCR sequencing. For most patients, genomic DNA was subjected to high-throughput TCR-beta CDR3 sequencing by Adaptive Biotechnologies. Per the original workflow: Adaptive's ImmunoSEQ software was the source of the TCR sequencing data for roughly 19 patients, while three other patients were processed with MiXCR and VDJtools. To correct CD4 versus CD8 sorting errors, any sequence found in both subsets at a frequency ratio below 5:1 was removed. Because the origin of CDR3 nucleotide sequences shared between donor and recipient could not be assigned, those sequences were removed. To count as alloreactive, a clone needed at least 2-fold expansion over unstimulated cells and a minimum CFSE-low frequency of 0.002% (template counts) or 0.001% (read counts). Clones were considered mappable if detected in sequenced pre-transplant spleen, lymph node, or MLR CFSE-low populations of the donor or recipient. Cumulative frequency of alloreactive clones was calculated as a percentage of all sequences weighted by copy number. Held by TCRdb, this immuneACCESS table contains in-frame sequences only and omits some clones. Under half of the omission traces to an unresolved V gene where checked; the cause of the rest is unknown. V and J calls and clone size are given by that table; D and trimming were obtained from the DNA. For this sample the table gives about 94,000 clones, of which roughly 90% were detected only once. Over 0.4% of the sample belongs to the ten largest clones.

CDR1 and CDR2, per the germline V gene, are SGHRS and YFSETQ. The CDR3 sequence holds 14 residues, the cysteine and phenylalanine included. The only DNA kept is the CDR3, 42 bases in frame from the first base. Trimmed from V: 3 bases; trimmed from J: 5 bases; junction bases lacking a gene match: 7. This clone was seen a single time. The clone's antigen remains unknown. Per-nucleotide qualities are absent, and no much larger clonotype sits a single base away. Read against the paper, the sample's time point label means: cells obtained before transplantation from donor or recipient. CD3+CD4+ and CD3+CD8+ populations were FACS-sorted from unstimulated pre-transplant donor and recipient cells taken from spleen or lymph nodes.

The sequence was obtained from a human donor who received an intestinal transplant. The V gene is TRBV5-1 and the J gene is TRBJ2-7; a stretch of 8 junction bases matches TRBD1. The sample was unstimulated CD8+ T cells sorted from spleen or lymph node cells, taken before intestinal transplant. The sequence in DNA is TGCGCCAGCAGCTCGTGGACAGGGAGGAACGAGCAGTACTTC. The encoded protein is CASSSWTGRNEQYF.